This T cell receptor beta chain was observed in a study of T cells after yellow fever vaccination. Study as a whole: With SMART-Seq v4 Ultra Low Input, the fractions containing low cell numbers were prepared. Study-level results: It was a small share of clonotypes that appeared in both CD4 and CD8 compartments.

Concerning this clonotype: Its antigen is not known.

In germline, CDR1 is SGDLS, CDR2 YYNGEE. Deletions cut 0 bases from V and 4 bases from J, with 10 bases between. The CDR3 contains 15 residues. TCR cDNA was made by 5'RACE template switching, adding a universal primer site and UMIs. TCRdb re-called the 5' RACE reads through MiXCR, storing one row per CDR3 protein. The profile covers 99,000 or so distinct CDR3 sequences, with roughly 5.2% appearing a single time and about two fifths taken by the ten largest. This TCR derives from a man aged 18 to 29 who received the YFV17D yellow fever vaccine. The J gene is TRBJ2-2, the V gene TRBV9; TRBD2 might be the D (6 bases). Sequenced here: CD8+ T cells sorted from PBMCs, sampled 10 days after the yellow fever booster vaccination. CDR3 in amino acids: CASSVVGEVTGELFF. The CDR3 DNA reads TGTGCCAGCAGCGTAGTCGGGGAGGTCACCGGGGAGCTGTTTTTT.